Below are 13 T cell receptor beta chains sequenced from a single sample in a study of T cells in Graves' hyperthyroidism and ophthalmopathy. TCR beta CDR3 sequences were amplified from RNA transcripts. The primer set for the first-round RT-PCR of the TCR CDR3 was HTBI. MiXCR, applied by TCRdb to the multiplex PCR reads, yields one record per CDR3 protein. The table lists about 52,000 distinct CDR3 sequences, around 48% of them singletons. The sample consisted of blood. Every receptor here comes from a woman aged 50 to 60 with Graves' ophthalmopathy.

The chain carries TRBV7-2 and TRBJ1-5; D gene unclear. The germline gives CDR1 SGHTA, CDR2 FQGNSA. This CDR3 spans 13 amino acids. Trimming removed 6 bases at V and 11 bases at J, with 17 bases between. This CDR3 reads CASRRTSGESQHF. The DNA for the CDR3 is TGTGCCAGCAGAAGGACTAGCGGAGAGTCCCAGCATTTT.

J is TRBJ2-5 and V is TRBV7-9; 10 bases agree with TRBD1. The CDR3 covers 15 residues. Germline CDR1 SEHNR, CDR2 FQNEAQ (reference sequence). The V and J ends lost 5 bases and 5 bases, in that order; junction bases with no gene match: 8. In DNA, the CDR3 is TGTGCCAGCAGCCCAAGACAGGGGGCTCGGGAGACCCAGTACTTC. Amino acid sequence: CASSPRQGARETQYF.

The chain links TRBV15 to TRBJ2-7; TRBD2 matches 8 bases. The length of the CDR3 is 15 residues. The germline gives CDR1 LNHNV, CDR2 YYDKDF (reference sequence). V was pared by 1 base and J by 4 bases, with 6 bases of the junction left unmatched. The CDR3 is CATSRASGTRYEQYF. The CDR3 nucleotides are TGTGCCACCAGCAGAGCCTCCGGGACTAGGTACGAGCAGTACTTC.

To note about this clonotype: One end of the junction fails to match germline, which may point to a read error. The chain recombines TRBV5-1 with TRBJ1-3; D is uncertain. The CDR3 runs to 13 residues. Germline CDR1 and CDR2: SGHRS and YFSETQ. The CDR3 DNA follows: TGCGCCAGCAGGGCCTCCTCTGGGAACACCATACATTTT. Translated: CASRASSGNTIHF.

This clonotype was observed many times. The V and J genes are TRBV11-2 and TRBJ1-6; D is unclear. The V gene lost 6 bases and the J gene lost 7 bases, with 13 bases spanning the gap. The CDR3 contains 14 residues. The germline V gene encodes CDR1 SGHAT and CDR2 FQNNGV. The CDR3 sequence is CASSPYVGNSPLHF. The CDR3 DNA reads TGTGCCAGCAGTCCCTATGTCGGGAATTCACCCCTCCACTTT.

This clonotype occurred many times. CDR3 in DNA: TGTGCCAGCAGTGAAGCGGGGAAAGGGGCCTATGGCTACACCTTC. It is translated as CASSEAGKGAYGYTF. The V and J genes are TRBV2 and TRBJ1-2, with D possibly matching TRBD1 (5 bases). V was shortened by 0 bases and J by 4 bases, with 12 bases between the two germline ends. Germline loops: CDR1 SNHLY, CDR2 FYNNEI. This CDR3 has 15 amino acids.

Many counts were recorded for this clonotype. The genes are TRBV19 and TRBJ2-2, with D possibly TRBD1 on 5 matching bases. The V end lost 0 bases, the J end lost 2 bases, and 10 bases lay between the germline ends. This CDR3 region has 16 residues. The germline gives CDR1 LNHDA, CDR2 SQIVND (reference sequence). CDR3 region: CASSIDPGRNTGELFF. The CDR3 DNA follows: TGTGCCAGTAGTATAGATCCAGGGCGAAACACCGGGGAGCTGTTTTTT.

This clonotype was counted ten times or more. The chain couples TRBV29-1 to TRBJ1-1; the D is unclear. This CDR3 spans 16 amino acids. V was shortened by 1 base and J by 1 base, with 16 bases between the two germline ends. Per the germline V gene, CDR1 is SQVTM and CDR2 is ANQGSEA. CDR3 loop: CSVEADAALGNTEAFF. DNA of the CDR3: TGCAGCGTTGAAGCGGACGCAGCGTTGGGGAACACTGAAGCTTTCTTT.

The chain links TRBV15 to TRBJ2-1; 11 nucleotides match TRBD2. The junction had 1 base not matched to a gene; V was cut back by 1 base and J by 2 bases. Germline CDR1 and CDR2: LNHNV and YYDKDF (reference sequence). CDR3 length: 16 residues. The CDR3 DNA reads TGTGCCACCAGCAGAGCTAGCGGGGGGCCCTACAATGAGCAGTTCTTC. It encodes CATSRASGGPYNEQFF.

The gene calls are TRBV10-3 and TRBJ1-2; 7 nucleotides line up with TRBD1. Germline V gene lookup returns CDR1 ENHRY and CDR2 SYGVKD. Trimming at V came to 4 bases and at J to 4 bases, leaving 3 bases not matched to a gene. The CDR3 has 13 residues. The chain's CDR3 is CAISGTGTYGYTF. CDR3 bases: TGTGCCATCAGTGGGACAGGTACCTATGGCTACACCTTC.

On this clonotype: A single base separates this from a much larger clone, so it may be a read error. The CDR3 nucleotides are TGTGCCAGCAGCTTACGGGTGGAGGACAATGAGCAGTTCTTC. Residues: CASSLRVEDNEQFF. V and J are TRBV11-1 and TRBJ2-1; D might be TRBD2 (5 bases). Germline CDR1 SGHAT, CDR2 FQDESV (reference sequence). The CDR3 contains 14 residues. V lost 2 bases and J 5 bases, leaving 10 bases between the germline ends.

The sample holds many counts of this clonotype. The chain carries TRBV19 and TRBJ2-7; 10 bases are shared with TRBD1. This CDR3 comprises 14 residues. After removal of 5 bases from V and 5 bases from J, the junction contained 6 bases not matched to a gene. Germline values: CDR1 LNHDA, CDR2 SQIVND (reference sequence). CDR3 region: CASSRWTGGDEQYF. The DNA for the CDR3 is TGTGCCAGTAGTCGATGGACAGGGGGAGACGAGCAGTACTTC.

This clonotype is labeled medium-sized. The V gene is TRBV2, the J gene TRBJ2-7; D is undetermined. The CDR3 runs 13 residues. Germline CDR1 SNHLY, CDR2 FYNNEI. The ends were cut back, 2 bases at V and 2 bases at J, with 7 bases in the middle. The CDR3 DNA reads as TGTGCCAGCAGTGAACGGGCCACCTACGAGCAGTACTTC. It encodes CASSERATYEQYF.